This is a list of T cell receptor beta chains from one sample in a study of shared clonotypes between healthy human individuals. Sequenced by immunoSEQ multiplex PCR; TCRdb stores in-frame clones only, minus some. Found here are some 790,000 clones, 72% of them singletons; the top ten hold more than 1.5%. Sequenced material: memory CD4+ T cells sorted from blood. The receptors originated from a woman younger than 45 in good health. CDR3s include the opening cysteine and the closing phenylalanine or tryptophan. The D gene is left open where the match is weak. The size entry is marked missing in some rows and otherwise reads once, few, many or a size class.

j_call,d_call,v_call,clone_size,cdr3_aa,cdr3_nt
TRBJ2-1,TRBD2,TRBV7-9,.,CASSFTSVVEQFF,TGTGCCAGCAGCTTTACTAGCGTTGTTGAGCAGTTCTTC
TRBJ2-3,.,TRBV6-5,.,CASSYSGAPDTQYF,TGTGCCAGCAGTTACTCGGGGGCACCAGATACGCAGTATTTT
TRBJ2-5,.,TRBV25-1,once,CASSGYRESVQETQYF,TGTGCCAGCAGTGGCTACAGGGAATCGGTGCAAGAGACCCAGTACTTC
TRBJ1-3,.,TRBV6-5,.,CASSESRAGNTIYF,TGTGCCTCCTCCGAGTCCAGGGCGGGAAACACCATATATTTT
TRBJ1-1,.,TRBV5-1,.,CASSLGVGEAFF,TGCGCCAGCAGCTTGGGTGTCGGAGAAGCTTTCTTT
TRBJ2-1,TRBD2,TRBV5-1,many,CASRLAGGYNEQFF,TGCGCCAGCAGGTTAGCGGGAGGGTACAATGAGCAGTTCTTC
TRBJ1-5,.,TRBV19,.,CASSPYSGPNQPQHF,TGTGCCAGTAGTCCTTATTCGGGGCCCAATCAGCCCCAGCATTTT
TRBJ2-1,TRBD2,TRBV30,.,CAWRGTSGYNEQFF,TGTGCCTGGAGAGGGACTAGCGGGTACAATGAGCAGTTCTTC
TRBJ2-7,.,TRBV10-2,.,CASSESAYEQYF,TGCGCCAGCAGTGAGAGTGCCTACGAGCAGTACTTC
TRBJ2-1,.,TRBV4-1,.,CASSQEGRFFNEQFF,TGCGCCAGCAGCCAAGAAGGGAGGTTCTTCAATGAGCAGTTCTTC
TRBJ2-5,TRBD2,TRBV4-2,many,CASSQVSSGTGETQYF,TGTGCCAGCAGCCAAGTCTCTAGCGGGACTGGGGAGACCCAGTACTTC
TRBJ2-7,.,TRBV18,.,CASSPPNGGEQYF,TGTGCCAGCTCACCTCCAAACGGGGGCGAGCAGTACTTC
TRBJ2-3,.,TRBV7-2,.,CASSPDYLSTDTQYF,TGTGCCAGCAGCCCTGACTATCTAAGCACAGATACGCAGTATTTT
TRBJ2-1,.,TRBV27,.,CASTLRGGSNEQFF,TGTGCCAGCACCCTTAGGGGCGGCTCCAATGAGCAGTTCTTC
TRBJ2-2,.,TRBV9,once,CASRPGLTGELFF,TGTGCCAGCCGTCCAGGTTTAACCGGGGAGCTGTTTTTT
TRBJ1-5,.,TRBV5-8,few,CASSFFGTTNSNQPQHF,TGTGCCAGCAGCTTCTTTGGGACGACGAATAGCAATCAGCCCCAGCATTTT
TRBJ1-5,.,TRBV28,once,CASSLKVEVAQPQHF,TGTGCCAGCAGTTTAAAGGTTGAGGTGGCTCAGCCCCAGCATTTT
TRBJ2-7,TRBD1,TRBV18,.,CASSPRHGQGINEQYF,TGTGCCAGCTCACCACGCCATGGACAGGGGATCAACGAGCAGTACTTC
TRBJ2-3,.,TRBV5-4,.,CASSLLRSLTDTQYF,TGTGCCAGCAGCTTGTTACGGTCTTTGACAGATACGCAGTATTTT
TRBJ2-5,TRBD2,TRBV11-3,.,CASSLGLAGGETQYF,TGTGCCAGCAGCTTAGGACTAGCGGGAGGGGAGACCCAGTACTTC
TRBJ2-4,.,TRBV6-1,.,CASSEAPPSSPKNIQYF,TGTGCCAGCAGTGAAGCCCCACCGTCTTCTCCCAAAAACATTCAGTACTTC
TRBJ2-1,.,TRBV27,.,CASSLPGRDHNEQFF,TGTGCCAGCAGCTTACCGGGACGGGACCACAATGAGCAGTTCTTC
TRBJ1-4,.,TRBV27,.,CASSLLSSYEKLFF,TGTGCCAGCAGTTTGTTGTCTTCTTACGAAAAACTGTTTTTT
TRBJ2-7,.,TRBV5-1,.,CASSLVQSRSSYEQYF,TGCGCCAGCAGCTTGGTACAGTCTCGAAGCTCCTACGAGCAGTACTTC
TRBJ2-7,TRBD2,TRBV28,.,CASRPTSGDSYEQYF,TGTGCCAGCAGACCGACTAGCGGGGATTCCTACGAGCAGTACTTC
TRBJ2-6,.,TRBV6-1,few,CASSGGVSGANVLTF,TGTGCCAGCAGCGGCGGGGTATCGGGGGCCAACGTCCTGACTTTC
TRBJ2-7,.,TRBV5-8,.,CASSLLTEQYF,TGTGCCAGCAGCCTCCTGACAGAGCAGTACTTC
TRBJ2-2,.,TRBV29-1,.,CSVAGSITNTGELFF,TGCAGCGTTGCTGGCTCGATCACGAACACCGGGGAGCTGTTTTTT
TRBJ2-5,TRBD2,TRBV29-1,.,CSVEVTLASGRIWDQETQYF,TGCAGCGTTGAAGTTACCCTGGCTAGCGGGAGGATCTGGGACCAAGAGACCCAGTACTTC
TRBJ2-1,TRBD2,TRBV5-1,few,CASILTSGGYNEQFF,TGCGCCAGCATCTTGACTAGCGGAGGGTACAATGAGCAGTTCTTC
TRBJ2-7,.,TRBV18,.,CASSRNWGSYEQYF,TGTGCCAGCTCTCGGAATTGGGGCTCCTACGAGCAGTACTTC
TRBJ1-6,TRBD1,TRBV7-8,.,CASSATGGESPLHF,TGTGCCAGCAGCGCGACAGGGGGCGAATCACCCCTCCACTTT
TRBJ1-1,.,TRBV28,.,CASSPHWENTEAFF,TGTGCCAGCAGTCCCCACTGGGAGAACACTGAAGCTTTCTTT
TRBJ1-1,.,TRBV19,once,CASSSQGGTEAFF,TGTGCCAGTAGTAGCCAAGGGGGCACTGAAGCTTTCTTT
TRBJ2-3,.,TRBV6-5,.,CASRPGSTDTQYF,TGTGCCAGCAGACCGGGGAGCACAGATACGCAGTATTTT
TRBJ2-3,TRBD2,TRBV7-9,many,CASSLRLAGGSDTQYF,TGTGCCAGCAGCTTACGACTAGCGGGAGGGTCAGATACGCAGTATTTT
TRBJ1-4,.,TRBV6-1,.,CASSEVVARLNEKLFF,TGTGCCAGCAGTGAAGTGGTGGCCAGGCTTAATGAAAAACTGTTTTTT
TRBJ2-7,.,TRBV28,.,CASGGGQPGTYEQYF,TGTGCCAGCGGCGGGGGACAGCCCGGCACATACGAGCAGTACTTC
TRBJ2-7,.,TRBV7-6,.,CASSLVPGNYEQYF,TGTGCCAGCAGCTTAGTGCCGGGGAACTACGAGCAGTACTTC
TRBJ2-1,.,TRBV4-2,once,CASSQGEYRIGNEQFF,TGTGCCAGCAGCCAAGGCGAGTACCGAATTGGCAATGAGCAGTTCTTC
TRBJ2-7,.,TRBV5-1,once,CASSFNDLYEQYF,TGCGCCAGCAGCTTTAACGACCTCTACGAGCAGTACTTC
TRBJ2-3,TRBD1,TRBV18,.,CASSATLTGGTTDTQYF,TGTGCCAGCTCAGCGACCTTGACAGGGGGGACCACAGATACGCAGTATTTT
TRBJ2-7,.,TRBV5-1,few,CASSLGRGDSEQYF,TGCGCCAGCAGCTTGGGTCGTGGGGACTCCGAGCAGTACTTC